These 31 T cell receptor beta chains originate from one sample sequenced in a study of chemoradiotherapy in HPV16-positive cancers. Generated by immunoSEQ multiplex PCR, the TCRdb table keeps only in-frame clones and is missing some. The sample lists approximately 5,000 clones; 65% to 80% were seen once. Sample collection was performed from a patient who underwent chemoradiotherapy. Every receptor here comes from a human donor with HPV-associated anogenital cancer.

This clone came up a few times. V and J are TRBV7-9 and TRBJ1-1, with D perhaps matching TRBD1 (5 bases). Looked up from germline, CDR1 is SEHNR and CDR2 is FQNEAQ (reference sequence). V was shortened by 1 base and J by 3 bases, with 12 bases between the two germline ends. The CDR3 totals 15 residues. CDR3 amino acids: CASSLVPGGDTEAFF. The DNA for the CDR3 is TGTGCCAGCAGCTTAGTCCCTGGAGGGGACACTGAAGCTTTCTTT.

This clone turned up a few times. The chain couples TRBV19 to TRBJ2-3; D is possibly TRBD2 (7 bases). The CDR3 has 17 amino acids. Germline assignment: CDR1 LNHDA and CDR2 SQIVND (reference sequence). Trimming stripped 6 bases from V and 4 bases from J, with 23 bases between. The CDR3 DNA sequence: TGTGCCAGTAGCAGGGGCTCCGGGGGGCTAGGATCAGATACGCAGTATTTT. This encodes CASSRGSGGLGSDTQYF.

In this sample, this clone turned up a few times. CDR3 protein: CASSRLGPQRDSNYGYTF. DNA for the CDR3: TGTGCCAGCTCACGGCTGGGACCTCAGAGGGACAGCAACTATGGCTACACCTTC. The V and J genes are TRBV18 and TRBJ1-2, with 7 bases matching TRBD1. This CDR3 region has 18 residues. Germline CDR1 KGHSH, CDR2 LQKENI. With 4 bases clipped from V and 2 bases from J, the junction kept 16 bases outside the gene matches.

This rearrangement joins TRBV5-1 to TRBJ1-6, with D possibly matching TRBD1 (6 bases). There are 16 residues in the CDR3. The germline V gene has CDR1 SGHRS and CDR2 YFSETQ. V lost 5 bases to trimming and J lost 7 bases, with 19 bases between them. This CDR3 is CASRDYTGSGNSPLHF. CDR3 bases: TGCGCCAGCAGGGATTACACAGGGTCGGGGAATTCACCCCTCCACTTT.

The chain carries TRBV5-1 and TRBJ1-1; 7 positions agree with TRBD1. The V gene's germline CDR1 is SGHRS and CDR2 YFSETQ. Trimming cost V 5 bases and J 11 bases; bases outside gene matches: 9. CDR3 size: 12 residues. The CDR3: CASRTVTGEAFF. In DNA form, the CDR3 reads TGCGCCAGCAGGACCGTCACAGGGGAGGCTTTCTTT.

The rearrangement joins TRBV11-2 to TRBJ2-4, with D perhaps being TRBD1 or TRBD2 (5 bases each). CDR1 is SGHAT and CDR2 is FQNNGV in the germline V gene. Trimming took 7 bases from V and 8 from J, leaving 21 bases between them. The CDR3 covers 15 residues. As DNA, the CDR3 is TGTGCCAGCAACAGAAGCCGGTCAGGGACGCACATTCAGTACTTC. It encodes CASNRSRSGTHIQYF.

This rearrangement joins TRBV5-6 to TRBJ2-1; the D gene could be TRBD1 or TRBD2 (6 bases each). The V gene lost 4 bases and the J gene lost 0 bases, with 14 bases spanning the gap. Per the germline V gene, CDR1 is SGHDT and CDR2 is YYEEEE. CDR3 length equals 16 residues. CDR3 loop: CASSPLGGGSYNEQFF. The CDR3 DNA reads as TGTGCCAGCAGCCCCCTAGGGGGAGGCTCCTACAATGAGCAGTTCTTC. The whole variable domain, filled in from reference TRBV5-6 and TRBJ2-1, reads DAGVTQSPTHLIKTRGQQVTLRCSPKSGHDTVSWYQQALGQGPQFIFQYYEEEERQRGNFPDRFSGHQFPNYSSELNVNALLLGDSALYLCASSPLGGGSYNEQFFGPGTRLTVL.

The V call is TRBV19, the J call TRBJ2-3; the D is unclear. Germline loops: CDR1 LNHDA, CDR2 SQIVND (reference sequence). Trimming removed 10 bases from V and 0 bases from J, with 8 bases in between. The CDR3 runs 12 residues. CDR3 in DNA: TGTGCCACCGAGACTAGCACAGATACGCAGTATTTT. Protein product: CATETSTDTQYF.

The chain uses TRBV28 and TRBJ2-7, with D perhaps matching TRBD2 (5 bases). This CDR3 contains 13 residues. Deletions cut 7 bases from V and 3 bases from J, with 13 bases between. Germline CDR1 reads MDHEN; CDR2 reads SYDVKM. The CDR3 loop is CASKGGNRYEQYV. CDR3 nucleotide sequence: TGTGCCAGCAAAGGAGGAAACCGCTACGAGCAGTACGTC.

The chain uses TRBV29-1 and TRBJ1-1; D is uncertain. Germline lookup yields CDR1 SQVTM and CDR2 ANQGSEA. The CDR3 covers 11 residues. Deletions cut 7 bases from V and 0 bases from J, with 6 bases between. The CDR3 sequence: CSAAMNTEAFF. CDR3 bases: TGCAGCGCCGCCATGAACACTGAAGCTTTCTTT.

The rearrangement links TRBV6-5 to TRBJ2-5, with 11 bases fitting TRBD2. The CDR3 consists of 14 residues. The V segment lost 8 bases and the J segment 0 bases; nucleotides outside the gene matches: 2. Looked up from germline, CDR1 is MNHEY and CDR2 is SVGAGI. The CDR3 DNA reads TGTGCCAGCGCGACTAGCGGGAACCAAGAGACCCAGTACTTC. It encodes CASATSGNQETQYF.

This rearrangement joins TRBV6-1 to TRBJ1-1; 12 bases are shared with TRBD1. J was trimmed by 3 bases and V by 6 bases; bases with no gene match: 2. This CDR3 is 14 amino acids long. Germline V lookup: CDR1 MNHNS, CDR2 SASEGT. CDR3 sequence (DNA): TGTGCCAGCAGGGGGGACAGGGGGCACACTGAAGCTTTCTTT. Its translation is CASRGDRGHTEAFF.

This clone was seen only a few times. The rearrangement links TRBV6-4 to TRBJ1-5; D not certain. Trimming took off 5 bases at V and 3 bases at J, with 8 bases between the two ends. The CDR3 has 13 amino acids. Germline-derived CDR1 and CDR2 are MRHNA and SNTAGT. The CDR3 region is CASSPEANQPQHF. In DNA, the CDR3 is TGTGCCAGCAGTCCCGAGGCCAATCAGCCCCAGCATTTT.

The gene calls are TRBV7-9 and TRBJ1-6; TRBD1 matches 7 bases. CDR3 length: 15 residues. The germline V gene has CDR1 SEHNR and CDR2 FQNEAQ (reference sequence). Unmatched junction bases numbered 8, after V lost 5 bases and J lost 7 bases. Here the CDR3 DNA reads TGTGCCAGCAGCCCCCCAGGGGGTGACAATTCACCCCTCCACTTT. Protein product: CASSPPGGDNSPLHF.

Notes on this clone: Germline is not matched at one junction end, which may reflect a read error. The chain links TRBV7-7 to TRBJ2-5; no clear D. The CDR3 is made up of 12 amino acids. CDR1 SSHAT and CDR2 FNYEAQ come from the germline V gene (reference sequence). The CDR3 is CASSEPQETQYF. Here the CDR3 DNA reads TGTGCTAGCAGCGAACCGCAAGAGACCCAGTACTTC.

This chain connects TRBV18 to TRBJ2-3; either TRBD1 or TRBD2 may supply D (5 bases each). The CDR3 has 13 residues. Germline-derived CDR1 and CDR2 are KGHSH and LQKENI. V was pared by 3 bases and J by 2 bases, with 6 bases between. The CDR3 coding sequence is TGTGCCAGCTCACCGGGGGTCACAGATACGCAGTATTTT. Translating it yields CASSPGVTDTQYF.

The chain couples TRBV6-5 to TRBJ2-5; no definite D call. The CDR3 has 11 amino acids. Germline lookup yields CDR1 MNHEY and CDR2 SVGAGI. With 7 bases removed from V and 6 bases from J, the gap between germline ends came to 9 bases. The chain's CDR3 is CASNHLKTQYF. The CDR3 DNA follows: TGTGCCAGCAACCATCTGAAGACCCAGTACTTC.

The chain is built from TRBV5-4 and TRBJ2-5, with 8 positions matching TRBD2. Looked up from germline, CDR1 is SGHNT and CDR2 is YYREEE (reference sequence). Trimming cost V 0 bases and J 9 bases; bases outside gene matches: 4. The CDR3 sequence is 13 residues long. CDR3 sequence: CASSLVRGGAQYF. The DNA for the CDR3 is TGTGCCAGCAGCTTGGTACGGGGGGGGGCCCAGTACTTC.

This chain links TRBV15 with TRBJ2-1; no clear D. V lost 0 bases to trimming and J lost 4 bases, with 13 bases between them. CDR1 is LNHNV, CDR2 YYDKDF, per germline (reference sequence). The CDR3 has 16 residues. The CDR3 DNA is TGTGCCACCAGCAGAGATATACCCGTCGGATACAATGAGCAGTTCTTC. Its protein is CATSRDIPVGYNEQFF.

The CDR3: CASSPHFSGEQFF. The CDR3 nucleotides are TGTGCCAGTAGTCCTCACTTTAGCGGTGAGCAGTTCTTC. V gene TRBV19 combines with J gene TRBJ2-1; D is perhaps TRBD2 (6 bases). Germline assignment: CDR1 LNHDA and CDR2 SQIVND (reference sequence). V was cut by 5 bases and J by 9 bases, with 14 bases left in between. The length of the CDR3 is 13 residues.

This chain connects TRBV19 to TRBJ1-1, with a tentative D call TRBD1 (6 bases). V was cut by 6 bases and J by 4 bases, with 21 bases left in between. CDR3 size: 16 residues. Per germline, CDR1 LNHDA and CDR2 SQIVND (reference sequence). CDR3: CASRWSDTGRGTEAFF. CDR3 sequence (DNA): TGTGCCAGTAGATGGTCAGACACAGGGAGGGGCACTGAAGCTTTCTTT.

This clone is labeled as hyperexpanded. The rearrangement links TRBV28 to TRBJ1-2, with a tentative D call TRBD1 (5 bases). V was clipped by 8 bases and J by 6 bases, with 22 bases between them. Germline V CDR1 and CDR2: MDHEN, SYDVKM. This CDR3 is built from 15 residues. DNA for the CDR3: TGTGCCAGCGTCGGCGGAGGAAGATCGGGGGATGGCTACACCTTC. It is translated as CASVGGGRSGDGYTF.

There are a few counts of this clone. The rearrangement joins TRBV4-3 to TRBJ1-1; the D is unclear. Per the germline V gene, CDR1 is LGHNA and CDR2 is YSLEER. The V and J ends lost 7 bases and 6 bases respectively, with 9 bases between them. The CDR3 extends over 11 amino acids. CDR3 in amino acids: CASTYSPEAFF. The CDR3 coding sequence is TGCGCCAGCACTTACAGCCCTGAAGCTTTCTTT.

The chain has TRBV2 and TRBJ2-1; 10 bases agree with TRBD2. The CDR3 is 15 residues long. Germline V CDR1 and CDR2: SNHLY, FYNNEI. With V trimmed by 4 bases and J by 10 bases, 10 bases remained unmatched. The CDR3, as DNA: TGTGCCAGCAGTGGAAAAGTAGCGGGAGGAGGAGAGCAGTTCTTC. It specifies CASSGKVAGGGEQFF.

Only a few counts were recorded for this clone. The chain carries TRBV6-6 and TRBJ2-7; 10 nucleotides align to TRBD1. Losses at the gene ends were 6 bases for V and 6 bases for J; bases not matched to a gene: 8. The CDR3 totals 14 residues. Per the germline V gene, CDR1 is MNHNY and CDR2 is SVGAGI (reference sequence). The CDR3 coding sequence is TGTGCCAGCAGCCGGGACAGGGGCACCCTCGAGCAGTACTTC. This gives the protein CASSRDRGTLEQYF.

In this sample, this clone is large. This sequence joins TRBV27 and TRBJ2-1, with D hard to call. Germline CDR1 MNHEY, CDR2 SMNVEV (reference sequence). CDR3 size: 11 residues. V was shortened by 7 bases and J by 5 bases, with 6 bases between the two germline ends. The CDR3 loop is CASISNNEQFF. Written as DNA, the CDR3 is TGTGCCAGCATCAGTAACAATGAGCAGTTCTTC.

This clone was detected a few times. This chain uses TRBV7-9 with TRBJ2-7, with a tentative D call TRBD1 (6 bases). The V end lost 7 bases, the J end lost 3 bases, and 13 bases lay between the germline ends. This CDR3 comprises 13 residues. Germline loops: CDR1 SEHNR, CDR2 FQNEAQ (reference sequence). Here the CDR3 DNA reads TGTGCCAGCACCCTGACAGGTTTCTACGAGCAGTACTTC. It yields the protein CASTLTGFYEQYF. Full variable domain (rest looked up from reference TRBV7-9 and TRBJ2-7): DTGVSQNPRHKITKRGQNVTFRCDPISEHNRLYWYRQTLGQGPEFLTYFQNEAQLEKSRLLSDRFSAERPKGSFSTLEIQRTEQGDSAMYLCASTLTGFYEQYFGPGTRLTVT.

Only one count was recorded for this clone. The chain couples TRBV28 to TRBJ2-7; no clear D. The germline V gene has CDR1 MDHEN and CDR2 SYDVKM. The CDR3 is 11 amino acids. Between the trimmed V and J ends, which lost 5 bases and 6 bases, there was a span of 8 bases. The CDR3 protein is CASSPQSEQYF. CDR3 nucleotides: TGTGCCAGCAGTCCCCAAAGCGAGCAGTACTTC.

This clone was counted between two and nine times. This chain links TRBV4-3 with TRBJ1-1; unclear D gene. The V gene's germline CDR1 is LGHNA and CDR2 YSLEER. This CDR3 region has 16 residues. Trimming took off 1 base at V and 5 bases at J, with 17 bases between the two ends. The CDR3 loop reads CASSQGTRAAATEAFF. CDR3 nucleotides: TGCGCCAGCAGCCAAGGAACAAGGGCCGCTGCGACTGAAGCTTTCTTT.

The J gene is TRBJ2-7, the V gene TRBV28; 7 bases align to TRBD1. Germline-derived CDR1 and CDR2 are MDHEN and SYDVKM. CDR3 length: 14 amino acids. Germline trimming cut 6 bases from V and 6 bases from J; bases unmatched to any gene: 11. CDR3 DNA sequence: TGTGCCAGCAGGCCTGGGACAGCTAGTCCCGAGCAGTACTTC. Amino acid sequence: CASRPGTASPEQYF.

The chain recombines TRBV5-1 with TRBJ2-7, with TRBD2 matching over 8 bases. CDR3 length equals 14 residues. V lost 4 bases and J lost 2; bases outside the gene matches: 5. The germline CDR1 and CDR2 sequences are SGHRS and YFSETQ. The CDR3 sequence is CASSALAETYEQYF. CDR3 bases: TGCGCCAGCAGCGCACTAGCGGAGACCTACGAGCAGTACTTC.